This TCR beta chain was retrieved from a study of T cell responses to AZD1222 COVID-19 vaccine. The method was immunoSEQ multiplex PCR; TCRdb's version includes in-frame clones alone and lacks a portion of them. The sample has 200,000 or so clones, 85% to 90% seen once. This CDR3 has 15 amino acids. Germline V gene data show CDR1 as MNHNY and CDR2 as SVGAGI (reference sequence). The V gene lost 0 bases and the J gene lost 1 base, with 10 bases spanning the gap. The sequencing here drew on peripheral blood, taken on day 0 of AZD1222 vaccination. V and J are TRBV6-6 and TRBJ2-7; D may be TRBD1 (6 bases). This TCR came from an adult in good health. The CDR3 nucleotides read TGTGCCAGCAGTTACTCAGGGGGAAGGTCCTACGAGCAGTACTTC. It specifies CASSYSGGRSYEQYF.